Shown below are 32 T cell receptor beta chains from a single sample sequenced in a study of beta chain features in type 1 diabetes (dated by TCRdb to the late 2010s). The library was generated by the immunoSEQ multiplex PCR assay. The entire amount of isolated RNA was reverse transcribed using the High Capacity cDNA Reverse Transcription Kit, so the sequenced TCRB transcripts were expressed ones. The immuneACCESS repertoire file appears here via TCRdb, limited to in-frame rearrangements. These files lack a portion of the clones; in checked studies, under half of the deficit traces to unresolved V genes, and the cause of the others is not known. Within this sample are 150,000 to 190,000 clones, with around 8.5% of them counted one time only. The ten most abundant clones make up less than 0.85% of the sample. The sample consisted of central memory CD4+ T cells from blood. Receptor source: a man aged 18 to 35 in good health.

The genes are TRBV28 and TRBJ2-3; 10 nucleotides align to TRBD2. V lost 5 bases to trimming and J lost 7 bases; unmatched junction nucleotides: 6. Germline V gene sequence: CDR1 MDHEN, CDR2 SYDVKM. The CDR3 consists of 14 residues. CDR3 nucleotide sequence: TGTGCCAGCAGTGCTAGCGGGGGTCTTAATACGCAGTATTTT. This encodes CASSASGGLNTQYF.

The chain combines TRBV19 with TRBJ2-3, with a weak D call TRBD1 (5 bases). Germline V CDR1 and CDR2: LNHDA, SQIVND (reference sequence). This CDR3 contains 15 residues. The V and J ends lost 7 bases and 0 bases respectively, with 14 bases between them. In nucleotides, the CDR3 is TGTGCCAGTACCCCGACAGATTCTAGCACAGATACGCAGTATTTT. This sequence encodes CASTPTDSSTDTQYF.

This chain joins TRBV30 and TRBJ2-6, with TRBD2 as a possible D gene (5 bases). Trimming pared 7 bases from V and 0 bases from J, leaving 19 bases between. Germline V gives CDR1 GTSNPN, CDR2 SVGIG (reference sequence). The CDR3 has 17 amino acids. This CDR3 reads CALHWEGRHSGANVLTF. The DNA of the CDR3 is TGTGCCTTACACTGGGAAGGGAGACACTCTGGGGCCAACGTCCTGACTTTC.

On this clone: Other DNA sequences in the sample encode the same CDR3. The chain couples TRBV7-3 to TRBJ2-5; 7 positions match TRBD2. After removal of 3 bases from V and 3 bases from J, the junction contained 1 base not matched to a gene. This CDR3 has 13 amino acids. Germline values: CDR1 SGHTA, CDR2 FQGTGA. CDR3 in amino acids: CASSFAGEETQYF. CDR3 sequence (DNA): TGTGCCAGCAGCTTTGCGGGAGAAGAGACCCAGTACTTC.

This clone was observed a handful of times. V gene TRBV19 combines with J gene TRBJ1-5; D possibly corresponds to TRBD1 (6 bases). The CDR3 sequence is 15 residues long. V was shortened by 6 bases and J by 0 bases, with 12 bases between the two germline ends. CDR1 is LNHDA, CDR2 SQIVND, per germline (reference sequence). CDR3 amino acids: CASSLNRDSNQPQHF. The CDR3 bases are TGTGCCAGTAGCTTGAACAGGGATAGCAATCAGCCCCAGCATTTT.

In this sample, this clone turned up a few times. The rearrangement joins TRBV29-1 to TRBJ2-3, with 8 bases fitting TRBD2. This CDR3 is built from 16 residues. V lost 4 bases and J lost 4; bases outside the gene matches: 13. Germline V gives CDR1 SQVTM, CDR2 ANQGSEA. CDR3 residues: CSVGGTSIDWADTQYF. As DNA, the CDR3 is TGCAGCGTTGGTGGGACTAGTATCGATTGGGCAGATACGCAGTATTTT.

The V call is TRBV15, the J call TRBJ2-2; the match to TRBD1 covers 7 bases. This CDR3 is 16 amino acids long. CDR1 is LNHNV, CDR2 YYDKDF, per germline (reference sequence). V shed 1 base, J shed 0 bases, and the junction held 2 bases outside the gene matches. CDR3 nucleotides: TGTGCCACCAGCAGAGCGGGGACAGCGAACACCGGGGAGCTGTTTTTT. Translating gives CATSRAGTANTGELFF. Full variable domain (remainder filled in from reference TRBV15 and TRBJ2-2): DAMVIQNPRYQVTQFGKPVTLSCSQTLNHNVMYWYQQKSSQAPKLLFHYYDKDFNNEADTPDNFQSRRPNTSFCFLDIRSPGLGDTAMYLCATSRAGTANTGELFFGEGSRLTVL.

This clone was detected ten times or more. The rearrangement uses TRBV4-3 and TRBJ2-7; D is perhaps TRBD1 (6 bases). The ends were cut back, 0 bases at V and 5 bases at J, with 11 bases in the middle. Germline CDR1 reads LGHNA; CDR2 reads YSLEER. The CDR3 is 14 amino acids. The CDR3 loop is CASSQEQGSDEQYF. CDR3 nucleotides: TGCGCCAGCAGCCAAGAACAGGGTAGCGACGAGCAGTACTTC.

This clone was counted a few times. The J gene is TRBJ1-6, the V gene TRBV6-5; no firm D call. Deletions cut 8 bases from V and 5 bases from J, with 16 bases between. Germline CDR1 reads MNHEY; CDR2 reads SVGAGI. The CDR3 consists of 15 residues. In DNA, the CDR3 is TGTGCCAGCCTAAGCCTCCGCCTCAATAATTCACCCCTCCACTTT. Translated: CASLSLRLNNSPLHF.

The chain recombines TRBV4-3 with TRBJ2-7; a weak D match, TRBD2 (6 bases). Germline V gene sequence: CDR1 LGHNA, CDR2 YSLEER. This CDR3 has 14 residues. Trimming took off 0 bases at V and 2 bases at J, with 8 bases between the two ends. CDR3 sequence reads: CASSQEPGAYEQYF. In DNA form, the CDR3 reads TGCGCCAGCAGCCAAGAACCGGGGGCCTACGAGCAGTACTTC.

The V gene is TRBV2, the J gene TRBJ2-5, with TRBD2 matching over 9 bases. CDR3 length: 15 residues. Germline V gene data show CDR1 as SNHLY and CDR2 as FYNNEI. With 10 bases clipped from V and 5 bases from J, the junction kept 14 bases outside the gene matches. The CDR3 DNA sequence: TGTGCCACCACGCGGGGGGGCGGGCATGAGGAGACCCAGTACTTC. It encodes CATTRGGGHEETQYF.

There are a few counts of this clone. This chain connects TRBV15 to TRBJ2-5; TRBD1 might be the D (5 bases). CDR3 length equals 15 residues. Trimming stripped 3 bases from V and 4 bases from J, with 15 bases between. Germline CDR1 and CDR2: LNHNV and YYDKDF (reference sequence). The CDR3 sequence is CATSSPAGQGETQYF. Written as DNA, the CDR3 is TGTGCCACCAGCAGTCCCGCCGGCCAGGGAGAGACCCAGTACTTC.

The CDR3, as DNA: TGTGCCAGCAGTATCCCCCAGACAGCCCCTGGGGAAAAACTGTTTTTT. This translates into CASSIPQTAPGEKLFF. This rearrangement joins TRBV28 to TRBJ1-4, with a possible D match to TRBD1 (5 bases). The germline V gene has CDR1 MDHEN and CDR2 SYDVKM. V lost 5 bases to trimming and J lost 8 bases, with 21 bases between them. This CDR3 has 16 residues.

This clone showed up many times. In the same sample, other DNA sequences code for this CDR3. V usage is TRBV19 and J usage is TRBJ1-1; D uncertain. V shed 1 base and J shed 1 base, with 10 bases lying between them. Germline-derived CDR1 and CDR2 are LNHDA and SQIVND (reference sequence). CDR3 length equals 15 residues. The CDR3 sequence: CASSIARVANTEAFF. The CDR3 DNA is TGTGCCAGTAGTATAGCACGGGTTGCGAACACTGAAGCTTTCTTT.

This clone was seen many times. The chain has TRBV5-6 and TRBJ2-1, with a weak D call TRBD1 (6 bases). This CDR3 has 15 amino acids. Germline loops: CDR1 SGHDT, CDR2 YYEEEE. Trimming removed 4 bases from V and 3 bases from J, with 14 bases in between. The CDR3 loop is CASSTKDRDYNEQFF. CDR3 DNA: TGTGCCAGCAGCACTAAGGACAGAGACTACAATGAGCAGTTCTTC.

The chain couples TRBV27 to TRBJ1-6; 10 nucleotides align to TRBD1. Trimming cost V 3 bases and J 10 bases; bases outside gene matches: 3. There are 14 residues in the CDR3. Per the germline V gene, CDR1 is MNHEY and CDR2 is SMNVEV (reference sequence). The CDR3 nucleotides read TGTGCCAGCAGTTTGACAGGGGGCTGGTCACCCCTCCACTTT. Translation gives CASSLTGGWSPLHF.

The chain recombines TRBV19 with TRBJ2-7, with D hard to call. The V end was cut by 4 bases, the J end by 5 bases, with 12 bases between. The CDR3 has 13 amino acids. Germline lookup yields CDR1 LNHDA and CDR2 SQIVND (reference sequence). CDR3: CASSKAGSDEQYF. In DNA, the CDR3 is TGTGCCAGTAGTAAGGCAGGTTCGGACGAGCAGTACTTC.

This clone was counted a few times. The J gene is TRBJ1-4, the V gene TRBV14, with a weak D call TRBD1 (5 bases). The CDR3 totals 14 residues. Per germline, CDR1 SGHDN and CDR2 FVKESK. V was clipped by 1 base and J by 8 bases, with 11 bases between them. The chain's CDR3 is CASSQAQGGEKLFF. The CDR3 DNA follows: TGTGCCAGCAGCCAAGCCCAGGGAGGAGAAAAACTGTTTTTT.

The chain uses TRBV7-3 and TRBJ2-3; TRBD1 aligns across 8 bases. The V segment lost 4 bases and the J segment 0 bases; nucleotides outside the gene matches: 6. Germline CDR1 reads SGHTA; CDR2 reads FQGTGA. The CDR3 has 16 residues. CDR3 sequence: CASSWGWDRSTDTQYF. The DNA for the CDR3 is TGTGCCAGCAGCTGGGGGTGGGACAGGAGCACAGATACGCAGTATTTT.

This chain connects TRBV7-8 to TRBJ2-1; no clear D. The V gene lost 3 bases and the J gene lost 6 bases, with 12 bases spanning the gap. From germline, CDR1 is SGHVS and CDR2 FQNEAQ. This CDR3 comprises 14 residues. The CDR3 coding sequence is TGTGCCAGCAGCTTCCTTGCCGGTCTCAATGAGCAGTTCTTC. Its protein product is CASSFLAGLNEQFF.

V gene TRBV7-2 combines with J gene TRBJ1-4, with 8 bases lining up with TRBD1. After removal of 11 bases from V and 4 bases from J, the junction contained 6 bases not matched to a gene. This CDR3 has 13 amino acids. Germline CDR1 SGHTA, CDR2 FQGNSA. The CDR3 DNA reads TGTGCCGTCGGACAGGGTATTAATGAAAAACTGTTTTTT. Translation: CAVGQGINEKLFF.

The V call is TRBV28, the J call TRBJ2-1; 16 bases are shared with TRBD2. From germline, CDR1 is MDHEN and CDR2 SYDVKM. The CDR3 sequence is 19 residues long. Losses at the gene ends were 8 bases for V and 8 bases for J; bases not matched to a gene: 18. CDR3 sequence: CASRKTPGLAGGPYDEQFF. The CDR3 region has the DNA TGTGCCAGCCGTAAGACCCCGGGACTAGCGGGAGGGCCCTATGATGAGCAGTTCTTC.

J is TRBJ2-5 and V is TRBV13, with D possibly being TRBD2 (6 bases). The germline CDR1 and CDR2 sequences are PRHDT and FYEKMQ (reference sequence). Trimming removed 2 bases at V and 4 bases at J, with 11 bases between. This CDR3 contains 14 residues. CDR3 sequence: CASSLSGGVETQYF. The DNA of the CDR3 is TGTGCCAGCAGCTTATCTGGAGGGGTAGAGACCCAGTACTTC.

This clone has ten or more counts. The chain links TRBV19 to TRBJ1-5, with D unclear. The CDR3 is 15 amino acids. From germline, CDR1 is LNHDA and CDR2 SQIVND (reference sequence). The V end was cut by 4 bases, the J end by 5 bases, with 15 bases between. The CDR3: CASSKRTIADQPQHF. DNA of the CDR3: TGTGCCAGTAGTAAAAGGACTATAGCCGATCAGCCCCAGCATTTT.

This clone was picked up a small number of times. The chain carries TRBV28 and TRBJ1-1, with TRBD1 matching over 9 bases. Germline V gene sequence: CDR1 MDHEN, CDR2 SYDVKM. CDR3 length equals 15 residues. The ends lost 7 bases at V and 1 base at J; junction bases unmatched: 7. CDR3 DNA: TGTGCCAGCATTACAGGGGGCGGCGGGAACACTGAAGCTTTCTTT. Translation: CASITGGGGNTEAFF.

This clone was observed a handful of times. The chain combines TRBV7-2 with TRBJ2-1, with TRBD2 as a possible D gene (5 bases). Trimming shortened V by 1 base and J by 6 bases, and 13 bases separated the two germline ends. CDR3 length: 15 residues. From germline, CDR1 is SGHTA and CDR2 FQGNSA. CDR3 DNA sequence: TGTGCCAGCAGCTTAGGTTCCTCTAGCCTCAATGAGCAGTTCTTC. Translating it yields CASSLGSSSLNEQFF.

This clone came up a few times. J is TRBJ2-1 and V is TRBV9, with TRBD2 matching over 8 bases. This CDR3 spans 18 amino acids. Germline V gene lookup returns CDR1 SGDLS and CDR2 YYNGEE. V shed 0 bases, J shed 0 bases, and the junction held 8 bases outside the gene matches. The CDR3 spells CASSVVSASGSSYNEQFF. CDR3 DNA sequence: TGTGCCAGCAGCGTAGTCTCCGCAAGCGGGAGCTCCTACAATGAGCAGTTCTTC.

The chain combines TRBV4-2 with TRBJ2-1, with 7 bases matching TRBD1. The V and J ends lost 6 bases and 0 bases, in that order; junction bases with no gene match: 5. CDR1 and CDR2 (germline): LGHNA, YNFKEQ. This CDR3 contains 15 residues. The CDR3 loop reads CASRPDRVSYNEQFF. As DNA, the CDR3 is TGTGCCAGCAGGCCAGACAGGGTCTCCTACAATGAGCAGTTCTTC.

The chain combines TRBV10-3 with TRBJ2-3, with a tentative D call TRBD1 (6 bases). The V gene lost 1 base and the J gene lost 6 bases, with 14 bases spanning the gap. The CDR3 extends over 15 amino acids. Germline loops: CDR1 ENHRY, CDR2 SYGVKD. The CDR3 DNA sequence: TGTGCCATCAGTGAGTATGGGGGCCGACGGGATACGCAGTATTTT. It yields the protein CAISEYGGRRDTQYF.

The chain couples TRBV19 to TRBJ1-2; TRBD1 might be the D (5 bases). V dropped 6 bases and J dropped 6 bases, with 14 bases sitting between them. The V gene's germline CDR1 is LNHDA and CDR2 SQIVND (reference sequence). This CDR3 contains 13 residues. In DNA, the CDR3 is TGTGCCAGTAGCCTTGGCAGGGATAATGGCTACACCTTC. Translation: CASSLGRDNGYTF.

This clone was observed many times. This chain connects TRBV20-1 to TRBJ2-1; D ambiguous. V gave up 3 bases and J gave up 10 bases, with 10 bases separating them. CDR3 size: 11 residues. The germline gives CDR1 DFQATT, CDR2 SNEGSKA (reference sequence). CDR3 bases: TGCAGTGCTAGGGCCCGCCGAGAGCAGTTCTTC. Protein product: CSARARREQFF.

The chain links TRBV5-4 to TRBJ2-4; TRBD1 agrees at 11 bases. This CDR3 spans 18 amino acids. After removal of 4 bases from V and 0 bases from J, the junction contained 9 bases not matched to a gene. Germline CDR1 SGHNT, CDR2 YYREEE (reference sequence). The CDR3, as DNA: TGTGCCAGCAGCCACCGGACAGGGGGCAGGATAGCCAAAAACATTCAGTACTTC. Translating gives CASSHRTGGRIAKNIQYF. The complete variable domain, with remaining parts taken from reference TRBV5-4 and TRBJ2-4, reads ETGVTQSPTHLIKTRGQQVTLRCSSQSGHNTVSWYQQALGQGPQFIFQYYREEENGRGNFPPRFSGLQFPNYSSELNVNALELDDSALYLCASSHRTGGRIAKNIQYFGAGTRLSVL.